A selection of T cell receptor beta chains follows, all from one sample in a study of T cell responses to AZD1222 COVID-19 vaccine. The protocol was immunoSEQ multiplex PCR, while the TCRdb copy is restricted to in-frame clones and leaves out a portion. Among about 160,000 clones listed, about 93% were seen once. The source material was peripheral blood, sampled 28 days after the second AZD1222 dose. These receptors all stem from an adult who received the AZD1222 COVID-19 vaccine. The CDR3 runs from the conserved cysteine through the conserved F or W. D genes are given only for firm matches. Only part of the rows carry a size: once, few, many, or a class if the clone is expanded.

13	TRBV7-6	TRBJ1-5	.	once	CASSSGPNQPQHF	TGTGCCAGCAGCTCGGGACCCAATCAGCCCCAGCATTTT
14	TRBV19	TRBJ2-7	TRBD2	few	CASSPSGSSYEQYF	TGTGCCAGTAGCCCTAGCGGGAGTTCCTACGAGCAGTACTTC
15	TRBV14	TRBJ2-1	TRBD2	.	CASSHLLAATMEQFF	TGTGCCAGCAGCCACCTCCTAGCGGCTACAATGGAGCAGTTCTTC
15	TRBV3-1/TRBV3-2	TRBJ1-3	.	.	CASSQAGYRGNTIYF	TGTGCCAGCAGCCAAGCCGGATATCGGGGAAACACCATATATTTT
17	TRBV27	TRBJ1-5	TRBD1	.	CASSSGTGFPSNQPQHF	TGTGCCAGCAGTTCCGGGACAGGGTTTCCTAGCAATCAGCCCCAGCATTTT
14	TRBV5-6	TRBJ2-1	TRBD1	.	CASSPRGHVNEQFF	TGTGCCAGCAGCCCCAGGGGGCACGTCAATGAGCAGTTCTTC
14	TRBV5-4	TRBJ2-7	.	few	CASKRAGEGSEQYF	TGTGCCAGCAAAAGGGCAGGGGAGGGCAGCGAGCAGTACTTC
15	TRBV15	TRBJ1-6	.	few	CATRTRSTYNSPLHF	TGTGCCACCAGAACACGGTCGACTTATAATTCACCCCTCCACTTT
12	TRBV15	TRBJ1-1	.	.	CATSFRGTEAFF	TGTGCCACCAGCTTTCGTGGGACTGAAGCTTTCTTT
17	TRBV19	TRBJ2-2	TRBD2	.	CASSRGGTSRGTGELFF	TGTGCCAGTAGTCGGGGTGGGACTAGCAGGGGTACCGGGGAGCTGTTTTTT
15	TRBV5-4	TRBJ2-2	.	.	CASSLQQGRGGELFF	TGTGCCAGCAGCTTGCAGCAGGGGAGAGGAGGGGAGCTGTTTTTT
15	TRBV18	TRBJ2-7	TRBD1	once	CASSDGTGSPYEQYF	TGTGCCAGCTCAGACGGGACAGGGTCCCCCTACGAGCAGTACTTC
14	TRBV2	TRBJ2-7	.	.	CASSEYDSSYEQYF	TGTGCCAGCAGTGAATACGACAGCTCCTACGAGCAGTACTTC
13	TRBV29-1	TRBJ2-1	TRBD1	.	CSVTPGGRNEQFF	TGCAGCGTCACCCCAGGGGGCCGGAATGAGCAGTTCTTC
15	TRBV3-1/TRBV3-2	TRBJ2-3	TRBD2	.	CASSSDRGGPDTQYF	TGTGCCAGCAGCTCTGATCGGGGAGGGCCAGATACGCAGTATTTT
14	TRBV5-4	TRBJ2-7	.	.	CASSLGQASYEQYF	TGTGCCAGCAGCTTGGGACAGGCAAGCTACGAGCAGTACTTC
13	TRBV6-6	TRBJ1-2	.	.	CASSYSIGDGYTF	TGTGCCAGCAGTTACTCGATTGGGGACGGCTACACCTTC
12	TRBV3-1/TRBV3-2	TRBJ1-4	.	.	CASSQGSEKLFF	TGTGCCAGCAGCCAGGGTTCGGAAAAACTGTTTTTT
14	TRBV7-9	TRBJ2-3	TRBD2	once	CASSLPLAAGEQYF	TGTGCCAGCAGCTTGCCCCTTGCGGCGGGAGAACAATATTTT
15	TRBV6-6	TRBJ2-7	.	.	CASSYYREQFYEQYF	TGTGCCAGCAGTTACTACAGGGAACAGTTCTACGAGCAGTACTTC
15	TRBV6-4	TRBJ1-4	.	few	CASSLLGGTNEKLFF	TGTGCCAGCAGTCTCTTGGGAGGGACTAATGAAAAACTGTTTTTT
16	TRBV5-1	TRBJ1-2	TRBD1	once	CASSLSRGLRGYGYTF	TGCGCCAGCAGCTTAAGCAGGGGGCTAAGGGGCTATGGCTACACCTTC
14	TRBV3-1/TRBV3-2	TRBJ1-1	.	.	CASSQDELSTEAFF	TGTGCCAGCAGCCAAGATGAGTTGAGCACTGAAGCTTTCTTT
14	TRBV5-6	TRBJ2-2	TRBD2	once	CASSGLGYTGELFF	TGTGCCAGCAGTGGACTAGGGTACACCGGGGAGCTGTTTTTT
15	TRBV9	TRBJ2-5	TRBD1	once	CASSVGTGLWETQYF	TGTGCCAGCAGCGTAGGGACAGGGCTGTGGGAGACCCAGTACTTC
13	TRBV9	TRBJ2-7	.	.	CASSGGQSYEQYF	TGTGCCAGCAGCGGTGGACAGTCCTACGAGCAGTACTTC
12	TRBV19	TRBJ2-7	.	.	CASSSPSYEQYF	TGTGCCAGTAGTTCTCCTTCCTACGAGCAGTACTTC
12	TRBV3-1/TRBV3-2	TRBJ2-7	.	.	CASSQTRYEQYF	TGTGCCAGCAGCCAGACACGGTACGAGCAGTACTTC
18	TRBV27	TRBJ2-7	TRBD1	.	CASSDPRETGGKSYEQYF	TGTGCCAGCAGTGACCCCCGTGAGACAGGGGGAAAGTCCTACGAGCAGTACTTC
17	TRBV18	TRBJ2-6	.	.	CASSPPVGSTGANVLTF	TGTGCCAGCTCACCACCTGTGGGCTCGACTGGGGCCAACGTCCTGACTTTC
14	TRBV2	TRBJ2-1	TRBD1	.	CASRPGQTNNEQFF	TGTGCCAGCAGACCGGGACAGACTAACAATGAGCAGTTCTTC
16	TRBV6-5	TRBJ2-2	.	.	CASSYGWTANTGELFF	TGTGCCAGCAGTTACGGCTGGACCGCGAACACCGGGGAGCTGTTTTTT
14	TRBV29-1	TRBJ2-3	TRBD2	once	CSVARTSHRDTQYF	TGCAGCGTTGCCCGGACTAGCCATAGAGATACGCAGTATTTT
13	TRBV15	TRBJ1-1	.	.	CATSREQNTEAFF	TGTGCCACCAGCAGAGAACAGAACACTGAAGCTTTCTTT
15	TRBV7-9	TRBJ2-3	TRBD1	.	CASSLNRGRTDTQYF	TGTGCCAGCAGCTTGAACAGGGGGCGTACAGATACGCAGTATTTT
15	TRBV5-1	TRBJ2-7	.	.	CASSLKVEGNGEQYF	TGCGCCAGCAGCTTGAAGGTGGAGGGGAACGGGGAGCAGTACTTC
14	TRBV5-1	TRBJ1-1	.	.	CASSSYGGPAEAFF	TGCGCCAGCAGCTCCTACGGGGGGCCCGCTGAAGCTTTCTTT
14	TRBV7-9	TRBJ2-2	.	.	CASSLAGTTGELFF	TGTGCCAGCAGCTTAGCAGGGACCACCGGGGAGCTGTTTTTT
13	TRBV2	TRBJ1-5	.	.	CAQGAGQNQPQHF	TGTGCCCAAGGGGCGGGACAAAATCAGCCCCAGCATTTT
18	TRBV5-1	TRBJ1-1	TRBD1	once	CASSPVGQGGGGNSEAFF	TGCGCCAGCAGCCCTGTGGGACAGGGAGGGGGCGGCAACTCTGAAGCTTTCTTT
14	TRBV10-3	TRBJ1-2	TRBD1	.	CAISGSGGPYGYTF	TGTGCCATCAGTGGTTCAGGGGGACCCTATGGCTACACCTTC
15	TRBV27	TRBJ2-1	TRBD1	.	CASSLRQGARDEQFF	TGTGCCAGCAGTCTAAGACAGGGGGCGCGGGATGAGCAGTTCTTC
15	TRBV20-1	TRBJ1-4	.	once	CSASAPGGWNEKLFF	TGCAGTGCTAGTGCCCCCGGGGGCTGGAACGAAAAACTGTTTTTT
15	TRBV30	TRBJ2-1	.	.	CAWSFGESSYNEQFF	TGTGCCTGGAGTTTCGGGGAGAGCTCCTACAATGAGCAGTTCTTC